This entry features one T cell receptor beta chain sequence. Germline CDR1 DFQATT, CDR2 SNEGSKA (reference sequence). This CDR3 is 12 amino acids long. Trimming took off 3 bases at V and 5 bases at J, with 10 bases between the two ends. TCRdb analysed the RT-PCR reads with MiXCR anew, one entry per CDR3 protein. This sample has about 700,000 distinct CDR3 sequences, with over 12% found just once. The sequenced material came from memory CD4+ T cells from blood. The chain combines TRBV20-1 with TRBJ2-5, with D perhaps matching TRBD1 or TRBD2 (5 bases each). The source of this sequence is a female donor in good health, serving as a healthy control. DNA for the CDR3: TGCAGTGCTAGGACGGGGACGGAGACCCAGTACTTC. The encoded protein is CSARTGTETQYF.